Listed below are T cell receptor beta chains from one sample, sequenced in a study of shared clonotypes between healthy human individuals. TCRdb's copy holds only in-frame clones and misses some; the assay was immunoSEQ multiplex PCR. The data hold about 2 million clones, with over 85% observed a single time. The sequencing sample was made of naive CD8+ T cells sorted from blood. These receptors were collected from a man aged 18 to 35 in good health. The CDR3 runs from the conserved cysteine through the conserved F or W. The D gene is left open where the match is weak. Only part of the rows carry a size: once, few, many, or a class if the clone is expanded.

TRBJ2-1,-,TRBV27,-,TGTGCCAGCAGTACCCAGGGTACCAACAATGAGCAGTTCTTC,CASSTQGTNNEQFF
TRBJ1-1,-,TRBV5-1,-,TGCGCCAGCAGCTCCCTCATGGGGAACACTGAAGCTTTCTTT,CASSSLMGNTEAFF
TRBJ2-1,TRBD2,TRBV7-2,-,TGTGCCAGCAGCCCCTGGGGGGGAAATGAGCAGTTCTTC,CASSPWGGNEQFF
TRBJ2-5,-,TRBV19,-,TGTGCCAGTAGTATAGAGGGACTGGCAGGGACCCAGTACTTC,CASSIEGLAGTQYF
TRBJ1-4,TRBD1,TRBV7-8,-,TGTGCCAGCAGCTTAGGGGCAGGGGGCACTAATGAAAAACTGTTTTTT,CASSLGAGGTNEKLFF
TRBJ2-5,-,TRBV27,-,TGTGCCAGCAGTTTGTCTGCGTGGGAGAGGGAGACCCAGTACTTC,CASSLSAWERETQYF
TRBJ2-3,-,TRBV5-1,-,TGCGCCAGCAGGCTTGAGGGGGATCCAGATACGCAGTATTTT,CASRLEGDPDTQYF
TRBJ2-2,-,TRBV4-1,-,TGCGCCAGCAGCCAAGGGAACCGGGCGGCGGGGGAGCTGTTTTTT,CASSQGNRAAGELFF
TRBJ1-2,-,TRBV7-9,-,TGTGCCAGCAGCTCGTCGGGGCCCCTCGCGGAGGGCTACACCTTC,CASSSSGPLAEGYTF
TRBJ2-7,-,TRBV19,-,TGTGCCAGTAGTATAGATAGTGGGGTCATCTACGAGCAGTACTTC,CASSIDSGVIYEQYF
TRBJ2-7,-,TRBV5-4,-,TGTGCCAGCAGCTTGACACCACAGGGGACTCCCTCCTACGAGCAGTACTTC,CASSLTPQGTPSYEQYF
TRBJ2-5,-,TRBV9,-,TGTGCCAGCAGCGTAGGGGTGGGCCAAGAGACCCAGTACTTC,CASSVGVGQETQYF
TRBJ2-7,-,TRBV5-1,-,TGCGCCAGCAGCTTGGCCGCAGGGTTAAGCGAGCAGTACTTC,CASSLAAGLSEQYF
TRBJ1-1,-,TRBV7-2,-,TGTGCCAGCAGCTCACTTAGGGTTTTCACTGAAGCTTTCTTT,CASSSLRVFTEAFF
TRBJ1-3,-,TRBV27,-,TGTGCCAGCAGTTTAAACGGCCCAGGGGCAGAATCTGGAAACACCATATATTTT,CASSLNGPGAESGNTIYF
TRBJ1-2,-,TRBV2,-,TGTGCCAGCAGAGAACCCTGGACGGGTCGAGGCTACACCTTC,CASREPWTGRGYTF
TRBJ1-4,TRBD1,TRBV7-6,-,TGTGCCAGCAGCGATCCGGGACAGGGTATTGAAAAACTGTTTTTT,CASSDPGQGIEKLFF
TRBJ2-3,-,TRBV9,-,TGTGCCAGCAGCGGGAAGGCAGCCAACACAGATACGCAGTATTTT,CASSGKAANTDTQYF
TRBJ1-2,-,TRBV6-6,-,TGTGCCAGCTGTTATTCAGAGGGGGGAATAAACGACGGCTACACCTTC,CASCYSEGGINDGYTF
TRBJ2-7,-,TRBV6-1,-,TGTGCCGGGAGACAGCCGCCCTACGAGCAGTACTTC,CAGRQPPYEQYF
TRBJ2-3,-,TRBV4-1,-,TGCGCCAGCAGCCAAGTGGCGGGGGCCACAGATACGCAGTATTTT,CASSQVAGATDTQYF
TRBJ1-1,-,TRBV15,-,TGTGCCACCAGCAGCCGAGGAGGGTACTCTGAAGCTTTCTTT,CATSSRGGYSEAFF
TRBJ1-1,-,TRBV13,-,TGTGCCAGCAGCCCCTCGTGGGGCGGCAGAAAGTACACTGAAGCTTTCTTT,CASSPSWGGRKYTEAFF
TRBJ2-7,-,TRBV5-6,-,TGTGCCAGCAGCTTGGCAGGGGGAGGGACCTACGAGCAGTACTTC,CASSLAGGGTYEQYF
TRBJ2-7,-,TRBV5-5,-,TGTGCCAGCAGCTTCAGTTACGAGCAGTACTTC,CASSFSYEQYF
TRBJ2-7,TRBD1,TRBV28,-,TGTGCCAGCAGTGGCGGACAGGGGATTGGCGCCTACGAGCAGTACTTC,CASSGGQGIGAYEQYF
TRBJ2-7,-,TRBV27,-,TGTGCCAGCAGCTCCTATCCGCCCTACGAGCAGTACTTC,CASSSYPPYEQYF
TRBJ2-3,TRBD1,TRBV4-3,-,TGCGCCAGCAGCCGCCACAGGGGGTCAGATACGCAGTATTTT,CASSRHRGSDTQYF
TRBJ2-3,-,TRBV4-1,-,TGCGCCAGCAGCCAAGTTGGACTACTGGGGGATACGCAGTATTTT,CASSQVGLLGDTQYF
TRBJ2-3,-,TRBV4-3,-,TGCGCCAGCAGCGCCGGAGGAGATACGCAGTATTTT,CASSAGGDTQYF
TRBJ2-1,-,TRBV9,-,TGTGCCAGCAGCGGTAAAGTGACCAATGAGCAGTTCTTC,CASSGKVTNEQFF
TRBJ2-7,TRBD2,TRBV7-2,-,TGTGCCAGCAGCTTGCCGGGGGGGCCCTACGAGCAGTACTTC,CASSLPGGPYEQYF
TRBJ1-4,TRBD1,TRBV28,-,TGTGCCAGCAGTCCGGGGACAGGTATTGCAACTAATGAAAAACTGTTTTTT,CASSPGTGIATNEKLFF
TRBJ2-1,-,TRBV27,-,TGTGCCAGCAGTAATTACAATGAGCAGTTCTTC,CASSNYNEQFF
TRBJ2-7,TRBD2,TRBV7-9,-,TGTGCCAGCAGCTCGGGACTAGCGGAGATCTACGAGCAGTACTTC,CASSSGLAEIYEQYF
TRBJ1-3,-,TRBV5-1,once,TGCGCCAGCAGCTTGGTCGCAGACGGAAACACCATATATTTT,CASSLVADGNTIYF
TRBJ2-3,-,TRBV9,-,TGTGCCAGCAGCGTAGGTGGCCTATACACAGATACGCAGTATTTT,CASSVGGLYTDTQYF
TRBJ2-7,TRBD1,TRBV4-1,-,TGCGCCAGCAGCCATCGGACAGGGGCTTACGAGCAGTACTTC,CASSHRTGAYEQYF
TRBJ2-2,-,TRBV10-1,-,TGCGCCAGCAGCCCTAAAGTGTCAGCCGGGGAGCTGTTTTTT,CASSPKVSAGELFF
TRBJ1-2,-,TRBV6-5,-,TGTGCCAGCAGTTACTGGGGTGCAGGAGGCTACACCTTC,CASSYWGAGGYTF
TRBJ2-7,-,TRBV11-2,-,TGTGCCAGCAGCTTAGGAGCCGGGACAAACTCCTACGAGCAGTACTTC,CASSLGAGTNSYEQYF
TRBJ2-7,-,TRBV21-1,-,TGTGCCAGCAGCAACGAGAAGACAGGACAATACGAGCAGTACTTC,CASSNEKTGQYEQYF
TRBJ1-4,-,TRBV19,-,TGTGCCGGGGGAGGCGGGGCGGCTAATGAAAAACTGTTTTTT,CAGGGGAANEKLFF
TRBJ2-7,TRBD1,TRBV7-9,-,TGTGCCAGCAGTCCAACTCCCGGGACAGGGACCTACGAGCAGTACTTC,CASSPTPGTGTYEQYF
TRBJ2-7,-,TRBV9,-,TGTGCCAGCAGCGCTGGGGGGACTTCCCACGAGCAGTACTTC,CASSAGGTSHEQYF
TRBJ2-3,-,TRBV9,-,TGTGCCAGCAGCGCCGGGGGCGCAGATACGCAGTATTTT,CASSAGGADTQYF
TRBJ1-1,-,TRBV10-3,once,TGTGCCATCAGTGACGGGTTGTACACTGAAGCTTTCTTT,CAISDGLYTEAFF
TRBJ2-3,-,TRBV6-1,-,TGTGCCAGCAGTGAGGTGGGTGGGGGACTCACAGATACGCAGTATTTT,CASSEVGGGLTDTQYF